This entry lists 29 T cell receptor beta chains sequenced from one sample in a study of blood T cell repertoires in COVID-19. The method was immunoSEQ multiplex PCR; TCRdb's version includes in-frame clones alone and lacks a portion of them. The sample lists 140,000 to 150,000 clones, roughly 81% occurring once. The sample consisted of peripheral blood. The receptors were gathered from a human donor with acute or convalescent COVID-19. The donor label of this sample is uncertain.

This chain joins TRBV29-1 and TRBJ1-2, with D uncertain. The CDR3 length is 13 residues. Germline lookup yields CDR1 SQVTM and CDR2 ANQGSEA. Trimming removed 3 bases from V and 4 bases from J, with 12 bases in between. CDR3 nucleotides: TGCAGCGTTGAGGTGGGCAGCGGCTATGGCTACACCTTC. The encoded protein is CSVEVGSGYGYTF.

The V gene is TRBV13, the J gene TRBJ1-6; 9 bases are a match to TRBD1. This CDR3 region has 16 residues. The germline V gene encodes CDR1 PRHDT and CDR2 FYEKMQ (reference sequence). Losses at the gene ends were 3 bases for V and 8 bases for J; bases not matched to a gene: 8. The CDR3: CASSFGSGQGDSPLHF. CDR3 coding DNA: TGTGCCAGCAGCTTCGGCTCGGGACAGGGTGATTCACCCCTCCACTTT.

This clone was seen a handful of times. The chain uses TRBV4-2 and TRBJ2-1, with 11 bases lining up with TRBD2. Trimming removed 0 bases from V and 15 bases from J; junction bases left unmatched: 16. Germline loops: CDR1 LGHNA, CDR2 YNFKEQ. The CDR3 has 17 residues. The CDR3 spells CASSQEGGTSGKKDLFF. The CDR3 DNA follows: TGTGCCAGCAGCCAAGAGGGGGGGACTAGCGGTAAAAAGGATCTGTTCTTC.

The chain joins TRBV7-6 to TRBJ1-3; D unclear. This CDR3 spans 15 amino acids. Trimming cost V 5 bases and J 4 bases, with 15 bases left between them. From germline, CDR1 is SGHVS and CDR2 FNYEAQ. The CDR3 loop is CASSAGPVGGNTIYF. CDR3 DNA sequence: TGTGCCAGCAGCGCGGGCCCCGTCGGAGGAAACACCATATATTTT.

Only one count was recorded for this clone. The chain links TRBV28 to TRBJ1-2; D is perhaps TRBD1 (6 bases). Germline values: CDR1 MDHEN, CDR2 SYDVKM. This CDR3 comprises 12 residues. The ends were cut back, 6 bases at V and 4 bases at J, with 9 bases in the middle. CDR3 sequence (DNA): TGTGCCAGCAGGTCACAGGGCTATGGCTACACCTTC. Its protein is CASRSQGYGYTF.

CDR3 bases: TGCAGCGTTGCTCTCCCGATGAGCTCCTACAATGAGCAGTTCTTC. Amino acids: CSVALPMSSYNEQFF. The chain uses TRBV29-1 and TRBJ2-1, with D unclear. The CDR3 length is 15 residues. Per the germline V gene, CDR1 is SQVTM and CDR2 is ANQGSEA. Trimming left V 4 bases short and J 0 bases short, with 13 bases between.

The V call is TRBV7-2, the J call TRBJ1-5, with D possibly TRBD1 on 6 matching bases. CDR1 SGHTA and CDR2 FQGNSA come from the germline V gene. The CDR3 consists of 14 residues. The ends were cut back, 3 bases at V and 2 bases at J, with 8 bases in the middle. This CDR3 reads CASSLSGGNQPQHF. CDR3 coding DNA: TGTGCCAGCAGCTTGTCAGGGGGCAATCAGCCCCAGCATTTT.

The rearrangement links TRBV19 to TRBJ1-4, with 8 bases lining up with TRBD1. V dropped 5 bases and J dropped 0; count of bases not matched to a gene: 17. The CDR3 loop spans 20 amino acids. The germline V gene has CDR1 LNHDA and CDR2 SQIVND (reference sequence). CDR3 nucleotide sequence: TGTGCCAGTAGTCGGGGCCCCGGACAGGGATTTTGGGCAACTAATGAAAAACTGTTTTTT. As protein: CASSRGPGQGFWATNEKLFF.

The V gene is TRBV30, the J gene TRBJ1-1, with a weak D call TRBD1 (6 bases). Looked up from germline, CDR1 is GTSNPN and CDR2 is SVGIG (reference sequence). V lost 3 bases and J 1 base, leaving 9 bases between the germline ends. CDR3 length: 13 amino acids. The CDR3 spells CAWRDSPNTEAFF. The CDR3 bases are TGTGCCTGGAGGGACAGCCCGAACACTGAAGCTTTCTTT.

V usage is TRBV18 and J usage is TRBJ2-7; 9 nucleotides line up with TRBD1. This CDR3 has 14 residues. Per germline, CDR1 KGHSH and CDR2 LQKENI. J was trimmed by 4 bases and V by 9 bases; bases with no gene match: 10. The CDR3 region is CASVRDRVGYEQYF. In nucleotides, the CDR3 is TGTGCCAGTGTCCGGGACAGGGTCGGATACGAGCAGTACTTC.

The chain is built from TRBV13 and TRBJ1-6; 12 bases are a match to TRBD1. The V and J ends lost 2 bases and 8 bases, in that order; junction bases with no gene match: 13. Germline V lookup: CDR1 PRHDT, CDR2 FYEKMQ (reference sequence). The CDR3 contains 19 residues. CDR3 loop: CASSLYRGQGASDDSPLHF. DNA for the CDR3: TGTGCCAGCAGCTTATACAGGGGACAGGGGGCATCGGACGATTCACCCCTCCACTTT.

The chain joins TRBV24-1 to TRBJ2-5, with D possibly TRBD2 on 5 matching bases. Trimming pared 0 bases from V and 4 bases from J, leaving 11 bases between. The CDR3 covers 15 residues. Germline lookup yields CDR1 KGHDR and CDR2 SFDVKD. This CDR3 is CATSDLGSGRETQYF. Written as DNA, the CDR3 is TGTGCCACCAGTGATTTGGGGTCGGGGAGAGAGACCCAGTACTTC.

The V and J genes are TRBV7-2 and TRBJ2-1; the D gene is possibly TRBD2 (5 bases). V lost 5 bases to trimming and J lost 0 bases, with 8 bases between them. The CDR3 is made up of 14 amino acids. The germline gives CDR1 SGHTA, CDR2 FQGNSA. For the CDR3, the DNA is TGTGCCAGCAGCCTCCGGGACTCCTACAATGAGCAGTTCTTC. Protein sequence: CASSLRDSYNEQFF. Full variable domain (rest looked up from reference TRBV7-2 and TRBJ2-1): GAGVSQSPSNKVTEKGKDVELRCDPISGHTALYWYRQSLGQGLEFLIYFQGNSAPDKSGLPSDRFSAERTGGSVSTLTIQRTQQEDSAVYLCASSLRDSYNEQFFGPGTRLTVL.

The sample holds a few counts of this clone. The chain has TRBV2 and TRBJ2-5; unclear D gene. CDR1 and CDR2 from the germline V gene are SNHLY and FYNNEI. The V and J ends lost 5 bases and 1 base respectively, with 8 bases between them. This CDR3 region has 13 residues. The DNA for the CDR3 is TGTGCCAGCAGTTGGCGGTTCCAAGAGACCCAGTACTTC. It encodes CASSWRFQETQYF.

The rearrangement joins TRBV28 to TRBJ2-7; 10 nucleotides agree with TRBD2. Per the germline V gene, CDR1 is MDHEN and CDR2 is SYDVKM. Losses at the gene ends were 5 bases for V and 0 bases for J; bases not matched to a gene: 4. The CDR3 runs to 15 residues. In nucleotides, the CDR3 is TGTGCCAGCAGTACCAGCGGGAGGGTCTCCTACGAGCAGTACGTC. Protein: CASSTSGRVSYEQYV.

The chain recombines TRBV18 with TRBJ1-1; D may be TRBD1 (6 bases). CDR3 size: 11 residues. Germline loops: CDR1 KGHSH, CDR2 LQKENI. Trimming took off 5 bases at V and 8 bases at J, with 9 bases between the two ends. CDR3 protein: CASSADREAFF. The CDR3 region has the DNA TGTGCCAGCTCAGCGGACAGAGAAGCTTTCTTT.

The chain combines TRBV9 with TRBJ2-3; 12 nucleotides align to TRBD2. V lost 0 bases to trimming and J lost 1 base; unmatched junction nucleotides: 6. Germline assignment: CDR1 SGDLS and CDR2 YYNGEE. The CDR3 has 18 residues. CDR3 region: CASSVGASGGAGTDTQYF. CDR3 DNA sequence: TGTGCCAGCAGCGTAGGGGCTAGCGGGGGGGCCGGCACAGATACGCAGTATTTT. The full variable domain, its missing parts supplied by reference TRBV9 and TRBJ2-3, is DSGVTQTPKHLITATGQRVTLRCSPRSGDLSVYWYQQSLDQGLQFLIQYYNGEERAKGNILERFSAQQFPDLHSELNLSSLELGDSALYFCASSVGASGGAGTDTQYFGPGTRLTVL.

In this sample, this clone turned up once. The V and J genes are TRBV19 and TRBJ2-1, with 12 bases aligning to TRBD2. The V gene's germline CDR1 is LNHDA and CDR2 SQIVND (reference sequence). The CDR3 sequence is 16 residues long. V lost 1 base, J lost 2 bases, and 0 bases stayed unmatched. CDR3 sequence reads: CASSIGTSGAYNEQFF. The CDR3 nucleotides read TGTGCCAGTAGTATAGGGACTAGCGGGGCCTACAATGAGCAGTTCTTC.

The chain couples TRBV19 to TRBJ1-2; 11 bases map to TRBD1. The V and J ends lost 7 bases and 7 bases, in that order; junction bases with no gene match: 8. The CDR3 is 14 residues long. Germline lookup yields CDR1 LNHDA and CDR2 SQIVND (reference sequence). The CDR3 sequence: CASIPGQGAGGYTF. The CDR3 DNA follows: TGTGCCAGTATTCCTGGACAGGGGGCAGGTGGCTACACCTTC.

This sequence joins TRBV2 and TRBJ1-5, with a weak D call TRBD1 (6 bases). The CDR3 is 15 residues long. V was clipped by 3 bases and J by 9 bases, with 18 bases between them. From germline, CDR1 is SNHLY and CDR2 FYNNEI. The CDR3 DNA is TGTGCCAGCAGTGATCGGCCAGGGGATAAAGGGCCCCAGCATTTT. It yields the protein CASSDRPGDKGPQHF.

The chain uses TRBV7-8 and TRBJ2-5; TRBD2 aligns across 8 bases. V was clipped by 2 bases and J by 1 base; unmatched bases: 6. From germline, CDR1 is SGHVS and CDR2 FQNEAQ. The CDR3 length is 16 residues. The CDR3 is CASSLLRGDLQETQYF. DNA of the CDR3: TGTGCCAGCAGCTTACTGCGGGGGGACCTCCAAGAGACCCAGTACTTC.

V gene TRBV19 combines with J gene TRBJ2-3; 13 positions match TRBD2. The CDR3 length is 20 residues. Germline V gene data show CDR1 as LNHDA and CDR2 as SQIVND (reference sequence). V lost 5 bases and J lost 0; bases outside the gene matches: 14. CDR3 in DNA: TGTGCCAGTAGTCTCGCCGGGACTAGCGGGAACCGCGGGAGCACAGATACGCAGTATTTT. Translation gives CASSLAGTSGNRGSTDTQYF.

The CDR3 region has the DNA TGTGCCAGCAGTAGCGCCGGGACAGACTATGGCTACACCTTC. Its translation is CASSSAGTDYGYTF. The chain combines TRBV28 with TRBJ1-2; 7 bases map to TRBD1. With 5 bases clipped from V and 3 bases from J, the junction kept 6 bases outside the gene matches. Germline assignment: CDR1 MDHEN and CDR2 SYDVKM. CDR3 length equals 14 residues.

This sequence joins TRBV19 and TRBJ1-1, with TRBD1 identical over 10 bases. This CDR3 region has 17 residues. The ends lost 9 bases at V and 0 bases at J; junction bases unmatched: 13. Germline V gene sequence: CDR1 LNHDA, CDR2 SQIVND (reference sequence). CDR3: CASSRQGAITLNTEAFF. The CDR3 DNA reads as TGTGCCAGCAGTCGACAGGGGGCCATAACCCTGAACACTGAAGCTTTCTTT.

The chain combines TRBV27 with TRBJ2-3, with 8 bases that match TRBD2. With V trimmed by 8 bases and J by 3 bases, 7 bases remained unmatched. From germline, CDR1 is MNHEY and CDR2 SMNVEV (reference sequence). CDR3 length: 14 amino acids. The CDR3 nucleotides are TGTGCCAGCGGGCCGGGACTAGAAACAGATACGCAGTATTTT. Translated: CASGPGLETDTQYF.

The chain employs TRBV19 and TRBJ2-1, with 11 bases that match TRBD2. The length of the CDR3 is 15 residues. The V and J ends lost 10 bases and 8 bases, in that order; junction bases with no gene match: 13. Germline V lookup: CDR1 LNHDA, CDR2 SQIVND (reference sequence). CDR3 loop: CATMGLSGGAYEQFF. Written as DNA, the CDR3 is TGTGCCACCATGGGACTTAGCGGGGGGGCTTATGAGCAGTTCTTC.

This sequence joins TRBV28 and TRBJ1-2, with 11 bases fitting TRBD1. Germline trimming cut 10 bases from V and 8 bases from J; bases unmatched to any gene: 12. CDR3 length: 14 residues. Germline lookup yields CDR1 MDHEN and CDR2 SYDVKM. In DNA form, the CDR3 reads TGTGCCACCAGGACAGGGGGCGATAACGCGGGCTACACCTTC. It is translated as CATRTGGDNAGYTF.

This chain uses TRBV15 with TRBJ2-4; D is ambiguous. The CDR3 spans 14 residues. V lost 0 bases, J lost 1 base, and 4 bases lay in between. Germline V lookup: CDR1 LNHNV, CDR2 YYDKDF (reference sequence). CDR3 DNA sequence: TGTGCCACCAGCAGAGATCTGGCCAAAAACATTCAGTACTTC. This codes for CATSRDLAKNIQYF.

The chain recombines TRBV19 with TRBJ1-5; 7 nucleotides align to TRBD1. This CDR3 region has 18 residues. The ends lost 2 bases at V and 0 bases at J; junction bases unmatched: 10. CDR1 and CDR2 from the germline V gene are LNHDA and SQIVND (reference sequence). Here the CDR3 DNA reads TGTGCCAGTAGTATAAAGCGCCAGGGGGGCAGTAGCAATCAGCCCCAGCATTTT. It encodes CASSIKRQGGSSNQPQHF.